These T cell receptor beta chains were read from a single sample in a study of blood T cells in healthy people across ages. In TCRdb, the 5' RACE reads were re-called with MiXCR into one record per CDR3 protein. The data hold 850,000 to 1,000,000 distinct CDR3 sequences, with around 49% observed a single time. What was sequenced was blood. These receptors all stem from a man aged 25 to 40 in good health. CDR3s include the opening cysteine and the closing phenylalanine or tryptophan.

>TRBV3-1
CASSRRTGMETQYF
>TRBV9
CASSGWGVGSTGTQYF
>TRBV3-1
CASSPPGLEQFF
>TRBV7-2
CASADRSYEQYF
>TRBV3-1
CASSQESDYGYTF
>TRBV5-1
CASSDHSGAGGLGKLFF
>TRBV5-6
CASSLGEGSTDTQYF
>TRBV27
CASSLSPRGRFGNQPQHF
>TRBV9
CASSVAPGLGYEQYF
>TRBV2
CASSATGSVTYGYTF
>TRBV7-9
CASSTRGTDEQYF
>TRBV2
CASSVASGTTETQYF
>TRBV10-3
CAITGGLAGGYNEQFF
>TRBV4-1
CASSQEGGSGGDTQYF
>TRBV19
CASKTGGSSGANVLTF